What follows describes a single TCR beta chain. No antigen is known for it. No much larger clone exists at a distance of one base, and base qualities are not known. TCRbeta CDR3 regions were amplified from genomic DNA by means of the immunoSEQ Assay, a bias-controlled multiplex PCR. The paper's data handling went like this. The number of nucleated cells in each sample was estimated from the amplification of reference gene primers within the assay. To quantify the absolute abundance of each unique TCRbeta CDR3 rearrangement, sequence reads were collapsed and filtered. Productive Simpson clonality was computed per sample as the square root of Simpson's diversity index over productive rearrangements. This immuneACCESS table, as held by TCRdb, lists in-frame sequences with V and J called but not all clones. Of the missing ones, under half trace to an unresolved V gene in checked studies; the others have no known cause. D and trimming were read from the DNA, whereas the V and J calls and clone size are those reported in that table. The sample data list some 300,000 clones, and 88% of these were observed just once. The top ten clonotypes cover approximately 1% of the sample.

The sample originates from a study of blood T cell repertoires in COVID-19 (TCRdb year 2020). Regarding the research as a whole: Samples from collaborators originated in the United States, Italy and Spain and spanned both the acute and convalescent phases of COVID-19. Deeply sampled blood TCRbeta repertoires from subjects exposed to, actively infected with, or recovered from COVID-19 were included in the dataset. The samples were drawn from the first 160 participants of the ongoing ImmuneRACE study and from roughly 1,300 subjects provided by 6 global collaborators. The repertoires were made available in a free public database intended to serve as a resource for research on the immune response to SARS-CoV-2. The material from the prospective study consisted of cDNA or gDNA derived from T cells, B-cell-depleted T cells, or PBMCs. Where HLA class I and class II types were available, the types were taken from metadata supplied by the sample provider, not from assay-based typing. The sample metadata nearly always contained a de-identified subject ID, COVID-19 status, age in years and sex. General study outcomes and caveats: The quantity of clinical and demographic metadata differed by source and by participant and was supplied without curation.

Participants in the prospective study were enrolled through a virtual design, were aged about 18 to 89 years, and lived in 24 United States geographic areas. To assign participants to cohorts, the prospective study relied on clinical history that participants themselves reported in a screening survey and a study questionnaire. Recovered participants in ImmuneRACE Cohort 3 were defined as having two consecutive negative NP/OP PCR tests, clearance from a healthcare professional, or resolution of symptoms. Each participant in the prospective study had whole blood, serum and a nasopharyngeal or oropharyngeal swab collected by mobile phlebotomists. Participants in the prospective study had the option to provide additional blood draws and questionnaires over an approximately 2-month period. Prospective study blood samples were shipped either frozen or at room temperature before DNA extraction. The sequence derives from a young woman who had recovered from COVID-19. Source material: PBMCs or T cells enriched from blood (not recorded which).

The nucleotide sequence reads TGTGCCAGCAGCCCATACCTAACTGGGGCCAACGTCCTGACTTTC. Translated, this is CASSPYLTGANVLTF. The chain joins TRBV7-9 to TRBJ2-6, with no confident D gene call. V gives up 5 bases and J gives up 2 bases, and the segment between their germline ends measures 10 bases. The CDR3 runs 15 amino acids, cysteine and phenylalanine included. This entry keeps only the CDR3 DNA: 45 bases, framed from base 1. Taken from the germline V gene (reference sequence), the CDR1 and CDR2 loops are SEHNR and FQNEAQ. The full variable domain, with segments outside the CDR3 supplied by the reference TRBV7-9 and TRBJ2-6 proteins, appears as DTGVSQNPRHKITKRGQNVTFRCDPISEHNRLYWYRQTLGQGPEFLTYFQNEAQLEKSRLLSDRFSAERPKGSFSTLEIQRTEQGDSAMYLCASSPYLTGANVLTFGAGSRLTVL.